The present T cell receptor beta chain was sequenced within a study of cytomegalovirus exposure and HLA in healthy donors. With 60 Vbeta and 13 Jbeta primers, the PCR was carried out. The assay was immunoSEQ multiplex PCR, and TCRdb's table has in-frame clones only and misses some. The sample lists roughly 160,000 clones, approximately 71% occurring once. This CDR3 is built from 13 residues. Germline assignment: CDR1 SEHNR and CDR2 FQNEAQ (reference sequence). The junction had 5 bases not matched to a gene; V was cut back by 3 bases and J by 8 bases. A word on this clone: The target antigen is unknown.

Findings of the study overall: Earlier findings revealed that most TCR beta V segments proved productive either about 87% or about 30% of the time. Investigators reported under 200 TCR beta chains as tied to cytomegalovirus. Later work found most CMV-associated TCR beta chains apparently HLA-restricted.

The sequenced material came from PBMCs. This receptor was obtained from a woman younger than 35 in good health and CMV-seropositive. The rearrangement links TRBV7-9 to TRBJ1-2, with TRBD1 identical over 8 bases. The CDR3 loop is CASSFGQGGGYTF. Here the CDR3 DNA reads TGTGCCAGCAGCTTCGGACAGGGTGGAGGCTACACCTTC.